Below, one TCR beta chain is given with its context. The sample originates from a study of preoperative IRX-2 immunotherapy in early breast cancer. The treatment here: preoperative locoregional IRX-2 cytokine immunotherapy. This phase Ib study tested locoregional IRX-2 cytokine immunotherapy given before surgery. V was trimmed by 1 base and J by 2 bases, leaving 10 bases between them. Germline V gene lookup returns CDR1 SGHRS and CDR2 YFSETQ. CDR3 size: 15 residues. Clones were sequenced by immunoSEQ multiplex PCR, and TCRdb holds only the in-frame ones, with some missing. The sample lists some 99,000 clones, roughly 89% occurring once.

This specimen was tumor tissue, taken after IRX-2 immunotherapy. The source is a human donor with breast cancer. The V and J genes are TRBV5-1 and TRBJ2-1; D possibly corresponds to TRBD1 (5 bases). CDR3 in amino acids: CASSLQGLTYNEQFF. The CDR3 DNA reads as TGCGCCAGCAGCTTGCAGGGTTTGACCTACAATGAGCAGTTCTTC.